This is a list of T cell receptor beta chains from one sample in a study of cytomegalovirus exposure and HLA in healthy donors. Method: immunoSEQ multiplex PCR; TCRdb's copy keeps in-frame clones and lacks some. The table includes tens of thousands of clones, about 94% detected once. The sequenced material came from PBMCs. The receptors here all came from a young woman in good health and CMV-seropositive. CDR3s include the opening cysteine and the closing phenylalanine or tryptophan. A D gene is named only where the DNA matches it firmly.

v_gene: TRBV11-2; j_gene: TRBJ2-1; d_gene: TRBD2; CDR3aa: CASSPFSGRASREQFF; CDR3nt: TGTGCCAGCAGCCCCTTTAGCGGGAGGGCCTCTCGGGAGCAGTTCTTC
v_gene: TRBV18; j_gene: TRBJ2-7; d_gene: TRBD1; CDR3aa: CASSPQGQGYEQYF; CDR3nt: TGTGCCAGCTCACCACAGGGACAGGGGTACGAGCAGTACTTC
v_gene: TRBV6-6; j_gene: TRBJ2-7; d_gene: -; CDR3aa: CASSYLETSSYEQYF; CDR3nt: TGTGCCAGCAGTTACTTGGAGACTAGCTCCTACGAGCAGTACTTC
v_gene: TRBV14; j_gene: TRBJ2-7; d_gene: -; CDR3aa: CASSQGGPYEQYF; CDR3nt: TGTGCCAGCAGCCAAGGGGGGCCCTACGAGCAGTACTTC
v_gene: TRBV4-2; j_gene: TRBJ1-6; d_gene: -; CDR3aa: CASSQEVGLSLRLSPLHF; CDR3nt: TGTGCCAGCAGCCAAGAGGTGGGGCTGTCGCTTCGTCTCTCACCCCTCCACTTT
v_gene: TRBV14; j_gene: TRBJ2-2; d_gene: -; CDR3aa: CASSQVRQANTGELFF; CDR3nt: TGTGCCAGCAGCCAAGTACGACAGGCGAACACCGGGGAGCTGTTTTTT
v_gene: TRBV19; j_gene: TRBJ2-1; d_gene: TRBD2; CDR3aa: CASSKAGAGTNEQFF; CDR3nt: TGTGCCAGTAGTAAAGCGGGGGCCGGGACCAATGAGCAGTTCTTC
v_gene: TRBV19; j_gene: TRBJ1-2; d_gene: TRBD1; CDR3aa: CASRGEGTGVVYTF; CDR3nt: TGTGCCAGTAGGGGGGAAGGGACAGGGGTCGTCTACACCTTC
v_gene: TRBV7-6; j_gene: TRBJ2-1; d_gene: TRBD1; CDR3aa: CASSSSTGTGSRNEQFF; CDR3nt: TGTGCCAGCAGCTCTAGCACCGGGACAGGGTCAAGAAATGAGCAGTTCTTC
v_gene: TRBV4-3; j_gene: TRBJ2-3; d_gene: TRBD2; CDR3aa: CASSQEKTSGSIDTQYF; CDR3nt: TGCGCCAGCAGCCAAGAGAAGACTAGCGGGAGTATAGATACGCAGTATTTT
v_gene: TRBV6-1; j_gene: TRBJ1-1; d_gene: -; CDR3aa: CASSPNREKNTEAFF; CDR3nt: TGTGCCAGCAGTCCTAACAGGGAAAAGAACACTGAAGCTTTCTTT
v_gene: TRBV21-1; j_gene: TRBJ2-7; d_gene: -; CDR3aa: CASSKAVPPKGVEQYF; CDR3nt: TGTGCCAGCAGCAAAGCGGTGCCGCCCAAAGGAGTCGAGCAGTACTTC
v_gene: TRBV15; j_gene: TRBJ1-1; d_gene: -; CDR3aa: CATSRDRRAAEAFF; CDR3nt: TGTGCCACCAGCAGAGATCGGCGGGCAGCGGAAGCTTTCTTT
v_gene: TRBV4-2; j_gene: TRBJ2-7; d_gene: TRBD2; CDR3aa: CASSQDRSRGSWQYF; CDR3nt: TGTGCCAGCAGCCAAGATAGGTCCCGCGGGAGCTGGCAGTACTTC
v_gene: TRBV18; j_gene: TRBJ1-3; d_gene: -; CDR3aa: CASSLSQGPSGNTIYF; CDR3nt: TGTGCCAGCTCACTATCCCAGGGGCCCTCTGGAAACACCATATATTTT
v_gene: TRBV5-6; j_gene: TRBJ2-3; d_gene: TRBD2; CDR3aa: CASSLGGLARTDTQYF; CDR3nt: TGTGCCAGCAGCTTGGGAGGACTAGCGAGGACAGATACGCAGTATTTT
v_gene: TRBV5-4; j_gene: TRBJ2-1; d_gene: TRBD2; CDR3aa: CASSIWTSGVKNEQFF; CDR3nt: TGTGCCAGCAGCATTTGGACTAGCGGGGTGAAGAATGAGCAGTTCTTC
v_gene: TRBV30; j_gene: TRBJ1-6; d_gene: -; CDR3aa: CAWRRDLEENSPLHF; CDR3nt: TGTGCCTGGAGGCGGGACCTGGAGGAGAATTCACCCCTCCACTTT
v_gene: TRBV10-3; j_gene: TRBJ1-1; d_gene: -; CDR3aa: CAISESGLNGEAFF; CDR3nt: TGTGCCATCAGTGAGTCCGGACTCAACGGGGAAGCTTTCTTT
v_gene: TRBV4-1; j_gene: TRBJ2-3; d_gene: -; CDR3aa: CASSQDWLVPDTQYF; CDR3nt: TGCGCCAGCAGCCAAGATTGGCTAGTCCCAGATACGCAGTATTTT
v_gene: TRBV6-1; j_gene: TRBJ1-6; d_gene: -; CDR3aa: CATGGDTSYNSPLHF; CDR3nt: TGTGCCACCGGGGGGGACACCTCCTATAATTCACCCCTCCACTTT
v_gene: TRBV19; j_gene: TRBJ2-3; d_gene: TRBD2; CDR3aa: CASKAGRQNSDTQYF; CDR3nt: TGTGCCAGTAAAGCGGGACGGCAAAATTCAGATACGCAGTATTTT
v_gene: TRBV28; j_gene: TRBJ1-3; d_gene: TRBD1; CDR3aa: CASSLKDRPGNTIYF; CDR3nt: TGTGCCAGCAGTTTAAAGGACAGGCCTGGAAACACCATATATTTT
v_gene: TRBV6-5; j_gene: TRBJ2-1; d_gene: TRBD2; CDR3aa: CASSPGLAAGEQFF; CDR3nt: TGTGCCAGCAGTCCCGGACTAGCCGCCGGGGAGCAGTTCTTC
v_gene: TRBV10-1; j_gene: TRBJ2-1; d_gene: TRBD2; CDR3aa: CASSESTTSGGPYNEQFF; CDR3nt: TGCGCCAGCAGTGAGTCGACGACTAGCGGGGGGCCTTACAATGAGCAGTTCTTC
v_gene: TRBV5-6; j_gene: TRBJ2-2; d_gene: -; CDR3aa: CASSLGSPLTGELFF; CDR3nt: TGTGCCAGCAGCTTGGGTAGTCCGCTCACCGGGGAGCTGTTTTTT
v_gene: TRBV7-9; j_gene: TRBJ1-2; d_gene: -; CDR3aa: CASSPPVGKEDYGYTF; CDR3nt: TGTGCCAGCAGCCCCCCCGTAGGGAAGGAGGACTATGGCTACACCTTC
v_gene: TRBV5-4; j_gene: TRBJ2-7; d_gene: TRBD2; CDR3aa: CASSSGTKGNYEQYF; CDR3nt: TGTGCCAGCAGCTCAGGGACTAAAGGGAACTACGAGCAGTACTTC
v_gene: TRBV27; j_gene: TRBJ2-2; d_gene: -; CDR3aa: CASSFSAPAGELFF; CDR3nt: TGTGCCAGCAGTTTTAGCGCGCCCGCCGGGGAGCTGTTTTTT